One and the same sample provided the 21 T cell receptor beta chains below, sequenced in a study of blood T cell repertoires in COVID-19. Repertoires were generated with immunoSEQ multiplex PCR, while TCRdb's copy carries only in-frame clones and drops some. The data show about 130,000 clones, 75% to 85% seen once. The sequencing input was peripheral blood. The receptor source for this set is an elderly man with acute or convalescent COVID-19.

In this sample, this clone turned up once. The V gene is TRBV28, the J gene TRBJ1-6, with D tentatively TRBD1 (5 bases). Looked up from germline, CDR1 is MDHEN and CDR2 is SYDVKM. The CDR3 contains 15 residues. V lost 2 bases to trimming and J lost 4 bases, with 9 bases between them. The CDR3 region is CASSLMEGYNSPLHF. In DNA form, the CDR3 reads TGTGCCAGCAGTTTAATGGAGGGGTATAATTCACCCCTCCACTTT. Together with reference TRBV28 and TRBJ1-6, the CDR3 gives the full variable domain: DVKVTQSSRYLVKRTGEKVFLECVQDMDHENMFWYRQDPGLGLRLIYFSYDVKMKEKGDIPEGYSVSREKKERFSLILESASTNQTSMYLCASSLMEGYNSPLHFGNGTRLTVT.

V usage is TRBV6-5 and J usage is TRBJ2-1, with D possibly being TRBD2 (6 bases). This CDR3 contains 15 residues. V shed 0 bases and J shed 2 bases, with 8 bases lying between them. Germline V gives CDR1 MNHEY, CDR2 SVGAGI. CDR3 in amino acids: CASSYSLATYNEQFF. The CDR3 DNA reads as TGTGCCAGCAGTTACTCGCTAGCGACCTACAATGAGCAGTTCTTC.

CDR3 in amino acids: CASSLKGLAGGRETQYF. Written as DNA, the CDR3 is TGTGCCAGCAGCCTAAAAGGACTAGCGGGGGGGCGGGAGACCCAGTACTTC. The chain joins TRBV3-1 (or the pseudogene TRBV3-2) to TRBJ2-5; 15 bases match TRBD2. Germline V CDR1 and CDR2: LGHDT, YNNKEL (reference sequence). The junction had 8 bases not matched to a gene; V was cut back by 4 bases and J by 5 bases. The CDR3 is 17 amino acids.

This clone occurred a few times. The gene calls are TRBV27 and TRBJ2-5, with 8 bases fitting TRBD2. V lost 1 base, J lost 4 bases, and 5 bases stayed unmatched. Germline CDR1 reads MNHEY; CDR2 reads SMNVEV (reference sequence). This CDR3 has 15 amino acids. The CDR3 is CASSLYRGGLETQYF. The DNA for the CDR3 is TGTGCCAGCAGTTTATATCGGGGGGGCCTAGAGACCCAGTACTTC.

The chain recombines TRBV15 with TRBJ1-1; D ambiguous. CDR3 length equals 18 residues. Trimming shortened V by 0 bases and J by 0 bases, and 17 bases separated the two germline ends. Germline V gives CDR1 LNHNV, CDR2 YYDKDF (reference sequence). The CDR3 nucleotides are TGTGCCACCAGCAGAGATCGGATCCGGACTAAGATGAACACTGAAGCTTTCTTT. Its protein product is CATSRDRIRTKMNTEAFF.

This CDR3 is CASSFGGYEQYF. CDR3 nucleotides: TGTGCCAGCAGCTTCGGGGGCTACGAGCAGTACTTC. The rearrangement uses TRBV5-8 and TRBJ2-7; perhaps TRBD2 as D (6 bases). Trimming removed 2 bases at V and 3 bases at J, with 6 bases between. Germline CDR1 SGHTS, CDR2 YDEGEE. The CDR3 has 12 amino acids.

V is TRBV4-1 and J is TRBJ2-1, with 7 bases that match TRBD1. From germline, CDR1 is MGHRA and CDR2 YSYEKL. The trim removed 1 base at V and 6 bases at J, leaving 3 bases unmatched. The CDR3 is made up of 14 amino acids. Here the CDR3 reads CASSQGTGSNEQFF. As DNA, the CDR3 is TGCGCCAGCAGCCAAGGGACAGGAAGCAATGAGCAGTTCTTC.

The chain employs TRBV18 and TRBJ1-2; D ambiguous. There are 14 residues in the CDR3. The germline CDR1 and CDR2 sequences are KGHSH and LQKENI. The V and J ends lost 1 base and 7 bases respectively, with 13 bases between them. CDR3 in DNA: TGTGCCAGCTCACCACAGGGCTCTGGACTTGGCTACACCTTC. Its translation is CASSPQGSGLGYTF.

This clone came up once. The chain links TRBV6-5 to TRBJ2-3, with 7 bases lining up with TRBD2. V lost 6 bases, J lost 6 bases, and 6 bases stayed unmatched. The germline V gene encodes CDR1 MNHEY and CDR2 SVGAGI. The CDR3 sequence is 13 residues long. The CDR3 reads CASSPPGGDTQYF. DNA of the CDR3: TGTGCCAGCAGCCCACCGGGGGGTGATACGCAGTATTTT.

CDR3 residues: CASSQGTATGNTIYF. The CDR3 coding sequence is TGTGCCAGCAGCCAAGGGACAGCTACTGGAAACACCATATATTTT. This sequence joins TRBV3-1 (or the pseudogene TRBV3-2) and TRBJ1-3; D possibly corresponds to TRBD1 (6 bases). This CDR3 contains 15 residues. V was trimmed by 1 base and J by 2 bases, leaving 9 bases between them. CDR1 is LGHDT and CDR2 is YNNKEL in the germline V gene (reference sequence).

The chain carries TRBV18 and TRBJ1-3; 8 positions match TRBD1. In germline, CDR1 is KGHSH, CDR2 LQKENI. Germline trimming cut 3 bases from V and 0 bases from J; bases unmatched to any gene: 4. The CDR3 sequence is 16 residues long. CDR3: CASSPRQGNSGNTIYF. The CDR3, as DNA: TGTGCCAGCTCACCGAGACAGGGGAACTCTGGAAACACCATATATTTT.

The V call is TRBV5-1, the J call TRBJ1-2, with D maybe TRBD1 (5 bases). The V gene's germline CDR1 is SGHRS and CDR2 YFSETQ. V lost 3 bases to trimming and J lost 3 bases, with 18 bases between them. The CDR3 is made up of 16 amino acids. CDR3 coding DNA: TGCGCCAGCAGCTCCGGCGGTGCGGACAATCACTATGGCTACACCTTC. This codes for CASSSGGADNHYGYTF.

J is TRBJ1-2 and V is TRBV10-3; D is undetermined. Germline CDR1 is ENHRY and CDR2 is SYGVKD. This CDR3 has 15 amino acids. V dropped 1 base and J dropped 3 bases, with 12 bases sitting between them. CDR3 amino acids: CAISEWRLPDYGYTF. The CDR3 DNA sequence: TGTGCCATCAGTGAGTGGAGGCTTCCCGACTATGGCTACACCTTC.

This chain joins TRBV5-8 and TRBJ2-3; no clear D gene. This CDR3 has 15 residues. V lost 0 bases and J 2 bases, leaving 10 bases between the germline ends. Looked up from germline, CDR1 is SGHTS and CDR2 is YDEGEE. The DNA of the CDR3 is TGTGCCAGCAGCTTGGCGTCTAGAACCACAGATACGCAGTATTTT. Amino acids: CASSLASRTTDTQYF.

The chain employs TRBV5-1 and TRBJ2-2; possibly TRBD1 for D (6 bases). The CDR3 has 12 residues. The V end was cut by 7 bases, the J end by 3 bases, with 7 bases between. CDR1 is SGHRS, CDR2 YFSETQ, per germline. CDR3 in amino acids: CASAGDTGELFF. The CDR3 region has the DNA TGCGCCAGCGCAGGGGACACCGGGGAGCTGTTTTTT.

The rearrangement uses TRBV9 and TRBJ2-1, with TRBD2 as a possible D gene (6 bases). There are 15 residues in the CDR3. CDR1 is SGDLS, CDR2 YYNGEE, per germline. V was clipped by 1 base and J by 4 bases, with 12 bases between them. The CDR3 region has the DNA TGTGCCAGCAGCGTATCCGGGGGTCTTTACAATGAGCAGTTCTTC. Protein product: CASSVSGGLYNEQFF.

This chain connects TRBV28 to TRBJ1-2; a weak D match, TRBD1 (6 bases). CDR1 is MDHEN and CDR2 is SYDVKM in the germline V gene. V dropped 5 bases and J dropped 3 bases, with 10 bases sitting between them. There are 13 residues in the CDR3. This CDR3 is CASSLQGHYGYTF. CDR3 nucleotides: TGTGCCAGCAGTCTACAGGGTCACTATGGCTACACCTTC.

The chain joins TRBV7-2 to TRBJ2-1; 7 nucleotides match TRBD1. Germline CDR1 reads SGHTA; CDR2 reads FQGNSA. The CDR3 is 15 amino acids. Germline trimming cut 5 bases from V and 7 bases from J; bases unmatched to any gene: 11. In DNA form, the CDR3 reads TGTGCCAGCAGCAAATCCGGGACAGTGTTAAATGAGCAGTTCTTC. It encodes CASSKSGTVLNEQFF.

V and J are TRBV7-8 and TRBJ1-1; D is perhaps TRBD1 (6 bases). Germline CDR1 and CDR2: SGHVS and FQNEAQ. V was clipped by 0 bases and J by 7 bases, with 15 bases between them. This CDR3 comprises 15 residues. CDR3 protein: CASSLARAQGFEAFF. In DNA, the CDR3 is TGTGCCAGCAGCTTAGCGAGGGCACAGGGATTTGAAGCTTTCTTT.

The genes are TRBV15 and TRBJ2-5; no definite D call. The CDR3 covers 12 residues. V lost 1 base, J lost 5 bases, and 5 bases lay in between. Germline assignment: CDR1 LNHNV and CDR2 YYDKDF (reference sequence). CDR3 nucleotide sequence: TGTGCCACCAGCAGAGTCATGGAGACCCAGTACTTC. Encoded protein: CATSRVMETQYF.

For the CDR3, the DNA is TGTGCCAGCAGCCAAGATGTAAACAGGGGTGGAAACACCATATATTTT. This encodes CASSQDVNRGGNTIYF. This chain joins TRBV4-2 and TRBJ1-3; 7 bases line up with TRBD1. The CDR3 is 16 residues long. Germline V gene data show CDR1 as LGHNA and CDR2 as YNFKEQ. The V and J ends lost 0 bases and 3 bases, in that order; junction bases with no gene match: 5.